The 31 T cell receptor beta chains below come from one sample, sequenced in a study of CD8 T cells in ankylosing spondylitis. TCRdb reprocessed the 5' RACE reads via MiXCR and lists one record per CDR3 protein. The sample includes some 220,000 distinct CDR3 sequences, around 8% of them seen just once. The sequencing input was blood, either unsorted or a sorted T cell fraction (not recorded which). Receptors were obtained from a female donor with ankylosing spondylitis or in good health (not recorded which).

This clonotype was seen ten or more times. J is TRBJ2-5 and V is TRBV12-3 or TRBV12-4; D is undetermined. The CDR3 sequence is 14 residues long. Between the trimmed V and J ends, which lost 5 bases and 2 bases, there was a span of 12 bases. CDR3 sequence reads: CASSPLTLQETQYF. The CDR3 region has the DNA TGTGCCAGCAGTCCCCTGACGCTTCAAGAGACCCAGTACTTC.

The genes are TRBV15 and TRBJ2-5, with TRBD2 identical over 15 bases. The CDR3 extends over 24 amino acids. Per germline, CDR1 LNHNV and CDR2 YYDKDF (reference sequence). The CDR3 region is CDILGVSWCNIVGTSGRLMETQYF. The CDR3 bases are TGTGACATCTTGGGGGTATCATGGTGTAACATTGTGGGGACTAGCGGGAGGCTGATGGAGACCCAGTACTTC. Supplemented by reference TRBV15 and TRBJ2-5, the full variable domain reads DAMVIQNPRYQVTQFGKPVTLSCSQTLNHNVMYWYQQKSSQAPKLLFHYYDKDFNNEADTPDNFQSRRPNTSFCFLDIRSPGLGDTAMYLCDILGVSWCNIVGTSGRLMETQYFGPGTRLLVL.

The chain carries TRBV7-2 and TRBJ2-2; 9 bases are shared with TRBD1. CDR1 is SGHTA and CDR2 is FQGNSA in the germline V gene. After removal of 5 bases from V and 1 base from J, the junction contained 5 bases not matched to a gene. This CDR3 has 16 amino acids. CDR3 residues: CASSLTGGLNTGELFF. The CDR3 DNA is TGTGCCAGCAGCCTCACAGGGGGCCTGAACACCGGGGAGCTGTTTTTT. Full variable domain (outside the CDR3, taken from reference TRBV7-2 and TRBJ2-2): GAGVSQSPSNKVTEKGKDVELRCDPISGHTALYWYRQSLGQGLEFLIYFQGNSAPDKSGLPSDRFSAERTGGSVSTLTIQRTQQEDSAVYLCASSLTGGLNTGELFFGEGSRLTVL.

At least ten counts were recorded for this clonotype. The genes are TRBV24-1 and TRBJ2-1, with 7 nucleotides matching TRBD2. Germline-derived CDR1 and CDR2 are KGHDR and SFDVKD. There are 17 residues in the CDR3. J gave up 5 bases and V 1 base, and 10 bases lay outside the gene matches. DNA of the CDR3: TGTGCCACCAGTGATTTTCCGGGGGGAGGGAATGACAATGAGCAGTTCTTC. Protein: CATSDFPGGGNDNEQFF.

This clonotype was recorded a few times. The genes are TRBV7-3 and TRBJ2-7, with no clear D. The CDR3 runs 14 residues. Trimming removed 0 bases at V and 3 bases at J, with 9 bases between. The germline gives CDR1 SGHTA, CDR2 FQGTGA. The CDR3 DNA reads TGTGCCAGCAGCTTAACGGAAAGCAGCTACGAGCAGTACTTC. This gives the protein CASSLTESSYEQYF.

This clonotype showed up many times. CDR3 bases: TGTGCCAGCAGCCGACGAAATGAGCAGTTCTTC. This codes for CASSRRNEQFF. The chain links TRBV27 to TRBJ2-1, with D uncertain. V was cut by 6 bases and J by 7 bases, with 7 bases left in between. CDR3 length: 11 amino acids. Germline-derived CDR1 and CDR2 are MNHEY and SMNVEV (reference sequence).

This clonotype was picked up many times. This sequence joins TRBV27 and TRBJ2-1; D is ambiguous. The CDR3 loop spans 12 amino acids. The germline V gene has CDR1 MNHEY and CDR2 SMNVEV (reference sequence). Deletions cut 6 bases from V and 12 bases from J, with 15 bases between. This CDR3 is CASRTPTMRQFF. CDR3 nucleotides: TGTGCCAGCAGGACTCCTACAATGAGGCAGTTCTTC.

There are many counts of this clonotype. The CDR3 region is CASSLVVHEQYF. CDR3 DNA: TGTGCCAGCAGCTTAGTAGTCCACGAGCAGTACTTC. This sequence joins TRBV7-2 and TRBJ2-7; no clear D. The CDR3 length is 12 residues. Trimming cost V 1 base and J 5 bases, with 6 bases left between them. Per the germline V gene, CDR1 is SGHTA and CDR2 is FQGNSA.

This clonotype was detected ten times or more. The V gene is TRBV12-3 or TRBV12-4, the J gene TRBJ2-7; D assignment may be TRBD1 or TRBD2 (6 bases each). V was shortened by 7 bases and J by 5 bases, with 30 bases between the two germline ends. CDR3 length: 18 residues. CDR3 in amino acids: CASKSTLFGVGGTDEQYF. Written as DNA, the CDR3 is TGTGCCAGCAAAAGTACCCTCTTCGGGGTGGGGGGCACGGACGAGCAGTACTTC.

This clonotype showed up just a few times. The chain recombines TRBV9 with TRBJ2-7, with D perhaps matching TRBD1 or TRBD2 (6 bases each). Germline V gene sequence: CDR1 SGDLS, CDR2 YYNGEE. This CDR3 region has 17 residues. V lost 4 bases to trimming and J lost 2 bases, with 22 bases between them. The CDR3 is CASSPGVGGSGTYEQYF. CDR3 bases: TGTGCCAGCAGCCCGGGGGTAGGGGGGAGTGGGACCTACGAGCAGTACTTC.

V gene TRBV2 combines with J gene TRBJ1-5, with D possibly being TRBD1 (5 bases). Germline V lookup: CDR1 SNHLY, CDR2 FYNNEI. Trimming pared 3 bases from V and 4 bases from J, leaving 16 bases between. The CDR3 consists of 16 residues. The CDR3 region is CASSDVRRGGNQPQHF. Here the CDR3 DNA reads TGTGCCAGCAGTGATGTGAGGAGGGGAGGGAATCAGCCCCAGCATTTT.

This clonotype was picked up many times. V usage is TRBV6-5 and J usage is TRBJ2-1, with D perhaps matching TRBD2 (5 bases). The germline V gene encodes CDR1 MNHEY and CDR2 SVGAGI. V gave up 4 bases and J gave up 9 bases, with 16 bases separating them. This CDR3 region has 14 residues. The CDR3 sequence is CASSSGIRNGEQFF. CDR3 coding DNA: TGTGCCAGCAGTTCCGGGATACGAAATGGTGAGCAGTTCTTC.

In this sample, this clonotype turned up a few times. V gene TRBV28 combines with J gene TRBJ2-1; D uncertain. Trimming shortened V by 2 bases and J by 7 bases, and 9 bases separated the two germline ends. Per the germline V gene, CDR1 is MDHEN and CDR2 is SYDVKM. The CDR3 is made up of 13 amino acids. In DNA, the CDR3 is TGTGCCAGCAGTTTAGTGGGGTCGAATGAGCAGTTCTTC. Translating it yields CASSLVGSNEQFF.

This clonotype was found many times. The rearrangement uses TRBV13 and TRBJ2-1; D might be TRBD1 or TRBD2, each matching 5 bases. This CDR3 is built from 16 residues. Germline V CDR1 and CDR2: PRHDT, FYEKMQ (reference sequence). Trimming stripped 5 bases from V and 6 bases from J, with 20 bases between. The CDR3 DNA reads as TGTGCCAGCAGCCTCCCTTCCGAGGGGCGGTTCAATGAGCAGTTCTTC. Protein: CASSLPSEGRFNEQFF.

This clonotype was found many times. The chain recombines TRBV5-1 with TRBJ2-1; D is perhaps TRBD1 or TRBD2 (5 bases each). Germline V lookup: CDR1 SGHRS, CDR2 YFSETQ. This CDR3 is 13 amino acids long. The V and J ends lost 5 bases and 8 bases respectively, with 14 bases between them. The CDR3, as DNA: TGCGCCAGCAGTGAAATCGGGACGGATGAGCAGTTCTTC. The encoded protein is CASSEIGTDEQFF.

In this sample, this clonotype turned up many times. The rearrangement links TRBV30 to TRBJ1-2; the D is unclear. Germline V gene data show CDR1 as GTSNPN and CDR2 as SVGIG (reference sequence). Trimming took off 7 bases at V and 2 bases at J, with 8 bases between the two ends. The CDR3 runs 11 residues. The CDR3 reads CASRKNYGYTF. CDR3 in DNA: TGTGCCTCCAGGAAGAACTATGGCTACACCTTC.

This clonotype was seen only a few times. The V and J genes are TRBV11-2 and TRBJ2-7; D may be TRBD1 or TRBD2 (5 bases each). Per the germline V gene, CDR1 is SGHAT and CDR2 is FQNNGV. The CDR3 runs to 16 residues. V was trimmed by 5 bases and J by 0 bases, leaving 17 bases between them. The CDR3 loop reads CASSTRGEHFSYEQYF. Here the CDR3 DNA reads TGTGCCAGCAGCACTCGAGGGGAACACTTCTCCTACGAGCAGTACTTC.

The sample holds a few counts of this clonotype. The chain employs TRBV7-9 and TRBJ2-1, with 12 bases fitting TRBD1. Germline V gene sequence: CDR1 SEHNR, CDR2 FQNEAQ (reference sequence). The CDR3 is 17 amino acids. The J segment lost 12 bases and the V segment lost 5 bases, leaving 17 bases of the junction unmatched. The CDR3 region is CASSPQVRGQGASVQFF. The CDR3 region has the DNA TGTGCCAGCAGCCCCCAGGTCCGGGGACAGGGGGCAAGTGTGCAGTTCTTC.

There are many counts of this clonotype. The CDR3 reads CSVGPGRALSYEQYF. The CDR3 DNA sequence: TGCAGCGTCGGTCCGGGCAGGGCCCTCTCCTACGAGCAGTACTTC. This rearrangement joins TRBV29-1 to TRBJ2-7, with a tentative D call TRBD1 (5 bases). The CDR3 length is 15 residues. The V gene lost 6 bases and the J gene lost 0 bases, with 18 bases spanning the gap. From germline, CDR1 is SQVTM and CDR2 ANQGSEA.

The chain recombines TRBV19 with TRBJ1-5, with TRBD1 as a possible D gene (6 bases). The V end lost 6 bases, the J end lost 5 bases, and 14 bases lay between the germline ends. Germline V lookup: CDR1 LNHDA, CDR2 SQIVND (reference sequence). The CDR3 sequence is 14 residues long. DNA of the CDR3: TGTGCCAGTAGCCCCGGGACAAATCATCAGCCCCAGCATTTT. This codes for CASSPGTNHQPQHF.

This clonotype has ten or more counts. The chain couples TRBV5-5 to TRBJ1-1; D gene uncertain. The CDR3 runs 16 residues. Deletions cut 1 base from V and 1 base from J, with 14 bases between. The germline V gene encodes CDR1 SGHKS and CDR2 YYEKEE (reference sequence). CDR3 DNA sequence: TGTGCCAGCAGCTTGTCGCCGGCCGGGAGGAACACTGAAGCTTTCTTT. This translates into CASSLSPAGRNTEAFF.

This clonotype occurred a few times. V is TRBV28 and J is TRBJ1-1, with unresolved D. CDR1 is MDHEN, CDR2 SYDVKM, per germline. The CDR3 extends over 11 amino acids. V shed 10 bases and J shed 1 base, with 7 bases lying between them. The CDR3 here is CATQENTEAFF. In DNA form, the CDR3 reads TGTGCCACCCAGGAGAACACTGAAGCTTTCTTT.

In its sample, this clonotype was seen many times. The chain recombines TRBV28 with TRBJ1-5; TRBD1 matches at 7 bases. The CDR3 has 15 amino acids. With 5 bases clipped from V and 3 bases from J, the junction kept 7 bases outside the gene matches. Germline-derived CDR1 and CDR2 are MDHEN and SYDVKM. The DNA of the CDR3 is TGTGCCAGCAGTCCCCTCGACAGGGACAATCAGCCCCAGCATTTT. It is translated as CASSPLDRDNQPQHF.

This clonotype was counted many times. The chain joins TRBV3-1 to TRBJ1-5; D gene ambiguous. Germline values: CDR1 LGHDT, CDR2 YNNKEL (reference sequence). This CDR3 has 16 residues. Trimming pared 0 bases from V and 4 bases from J, leaving 13 bases between. The CDR3 nucleotides read TGTGCCAGCAGCCAAGATGCTACAAGAAGGAATCAGCCCCAGCATTTT. Translating gives CASSQDATRRNQPQHF.

The chain links TRBV16 to TRBJ1-5, with a possible D match to TRBD1 (5 bases). The germline gives CDR1 KGHSY, CDR2 FQNENV. Trimming stripped 7 bases from V and 10 bases from J, with 17 bases between. The CDR3 consists of 13 residues. The CDR3 nucleotides read TGTGCCAGCACCCACTCCGTCGGGGGACCCCAGCATTTT. This gives the protein CASTHSVGGPQHF.

This clonotype has just a few counts. V usage is TRBV7-1 and J usage is TRBJ1-1, with no clear D. TRBV7-1 is reported as an ORF; its role is uncertain. CDR3 length equals 14 residues. Trimming removed 6 bases at V and 0 bases at J, with 11 bases between. CDR3 loop: CASRSQPMNTEAFF. CDR3 nucleotide sequence: TGTGCCAGCAGGTCCCAGCCTATGAACACTGAAGCTTTCTTT.

This clonotype was counted at least ten times. The J gene is TRBJ1-1, the V gene TRBV30; D gene unclear. Germline V gene lookup returns CDR1 GTSNPN and CDR2 SVGIG (reference sequence). CDR3 length: 13 residues. V gave up 4 bases and J gave up 6 bases, with 15 bases separating them. In DNA, the CDR3 is TGTGCCTGGAATATCGAGTCTCCCCCTGAAGCTTTCTTT. Protein product: CAWNIESPPEAFF.

This clonotype was counted at least ten times. The chain recombines TRBV7-2 with TRBJ2-5, with 7 bases that match TRBD2. CDR3 size: 16 residues. Unmatched junction bases numbered 9, after V lost 1 base and J lost 4 bases. From germline, CDR1 is SGHTA and CDR2 FQGNSA. The CDR3 DNA reads as TGTGCCAGCAGCTTAGTATCGGCGGGAGTAGGAGAGACCCAGTACTTC. Translation: CASSLVSAGVGETQYF. Based on the CDR3 plus reference TRBV7-2 and TRBJ2-5, the full variable domain is GAGVSQSPSNKVTEKGKDVELRCDPISGHTALYWYRQSLGQGLEFLIYFQGNSAPDKSGLPSDRFSAERTGGSVSTLTIQRTQQEDSAVYLCASSLVSAGVGETQYFGPGTRLLVL.

This clonotype was seen many times. CDR3 sequence (DNA): TGCAGTGCTTCCCACGTGGGGACAGGGGCCTATGGCTACACCTTC. It encodes CSASHVGTGAYGYTF. The chain carries TRBV20-1 and TRBJ1-2, with 10 bases that match TRBD1. This CDR3 comprises 15 residues. V was pared by 5 bases and J by 4 bases, with 10 bases of the junction left unmatched. Germline assignment: CDR1 DFQATT and CDR2 SNEGSKA (reference sequence).

This clonotype was detected many times. The rearrangement uses TRBV4-3 and TRBJ2-5, with 7 bases identical to TRBD1. The CDR3 totals 15 residues. The V and J ends lost 3 bases and 2 bases, in that order; junction bases with no gene match: 6. The germline V gene encodes CDR1 LGHNA and CDR2 YSLEER. CDR3 in amino acids: CASSHGGQRQETQYF. The CDR3 DNA reads TGCGCCAGCAGCCATGGGGGACAGCGACAAGAGACCCAGTACTTC.

This clonotype was observed many times. The gene calls are TRBV20-1 and TRBJ1-5; D is perhaps TRBD1 (6 bases). The length of the CDR3 is 16 residues. The germline CDR1 and CDR2 sequences are DFQATT and SNEGSKA (reference sequence). V shed 2 bases and J shed 2 bases, with 16 bases lying between them. This chain's CDR3 is CSARLTGTRGNQPQHF. The CDR3 DNA sequence: TGCAGTGCTAGACTAACAGGGACTCGAGGCAATCAGCCCCAGCATTTT.